The T cell receptor beta chain described here comes from a study of response to subunit inactivated influenza vaccine. Findings and caveats of the study: There was a suggestion from the authors that each seasonal influenza vaccination recruits few new T cells.

Deletions cut 6 bases from V and 4 bases from J, with 11 bases between. This CDR3 comprises 13 residues. Points on this clonotype: No antigen is known for it.

A single record per CDR3 protein comes from TCRdb applying MiXCR to the RT-PCR reads. The table includes about 500,000 distinct CDR3 sequences, 15% to 20% detected once. This receptor was identified in a man aged 50 to 75 who received an inactivated influenza vaccine. The chain carries TRBV12-3 or TRBV12-4 and TRBJ2-3; the D is unclear. The sample was CD4+ T cells sorted from PBMCs, taken around 25 months after vaccination. This chain's CDR3 is CASRPQTADTQYF. CDR3 coding DNA: TGTGCCAGCAGGCCTCAGACGGCAGATACGCAGTATTTT.